These 28 T cell receptor beta chains came from one sample sequenced in a study of regulatory T cells in long-lasting Graves disease (dated by TCRdb to the early 2020s). This specimen's time point label, interpreted: persistent/refractory GD, antithyroid drugs over 5 years with positive TRAb. RNA was extracted from PBMCs in TRIzol for both TCR sequencing and RNA sequencing. The library was built by means of multiplex PCR. Sequencing instrument: Illumina HiSeq 4000. TCR beta libraries were built with iRepertoire HTBI primers and Arm-PCR amplification of CDR3 regions. TCRdb applied fastp at Q25 and MiXCR to the public reads, then kept only in-frame beta chains. Here each entry gathers all rows of one CDR3 protein and keeps the most common genes and DNA. In all, the sample holds about 420,000 distinct CDR3 sequences, and about a quarter of those were seen once. The top ten clones comprise about a quarter of the sample.

The source was peripheral blood mononuclear cells (PBMCs), collected when the disease was refractory, from a patient treated with antithyroid drugs. The origin of the receptors is a female donor with Graves disease.

V gene TRBV4-1 combines with J gene TRBJ1-3, with unresolved D. Trimming removed 1 base at V and 3 bases at J, with 13 bases between. CDR1 and CDR2 from the germline V gene are MGHRA and YSYEKL. CDR3 length equals 16 residues. As DNA, the CDR3 is TGCGCCAGCAGCCAAGTCATCTTGACGGTTGGAAACACCATATATTTT. The encoded protein is CASSQVILTVGNTIYF.

This clonotype was seen repeatedly, ten times or more. The chain employs TRBV7-2 and TRBJ2-2; 7 positions agree with TRBD2. Trimming cost V 5 bases and J 6 bases; bases outside gene matches: 6. Germline assignment: CDR1 SGHTA and CDR2 FQGNSA. The CDR3 loop spans 14 amino acids. The CDR3: CASSPGDYAGELFF. The CDR3 nucleotides read TGTGCCAGCAGCCCCGGGGACTACGCCGGGGAGCTGTTTTTT.

This clonotype was found a few times. The rearrangement links TRBV19 to TRBJ1-1; unclear D gene. V was trimmed by 1 base and J by 4 bases, leaving 10 bases between them. The germline CDR1 and CDR2 sequences are LNHDA and SQIVND (reference sequence). The CDR3 length is 14 residues. The CDR3, as DNA: TGTGCCAGTAGTATAGGTCGCCTCGCCACTGAAGCTTTCTTT. Its translation is CASSIGRLATEAFF.

The rearrangement uses TRBV7-3 and TRBJ2-2; the match to TRBD2 covers 9 bases. CDR1 SGHTA and CDR2 FQGTGA come from the germline V gene. This CDR3 has 16 residues. J was trimmed by 4 bases and V by 5 bases; bases with no gene match: 8. The CDR3 nucleotides are TGTGCCAGCAGCCCGGGACTAGCCGGCAGCACCGGGGAGCTGTTTTTT. It is translated as CASSPGLAGSTGELFF.

The sample holds a few counts of this clonotype. V and J are TRBV20-1 and TRBJ1-2, with D maybe TRBD1 (5 bases). Germline assignment: CDR1 DFQATT and CDR2 SNEGSKA (reference sequence). V was clipped by 3 bases and J by 7 bases, with 18 bases between them. The CDR3 totals 14 residues. The CDR3 spells CSARESPGRPGYTF. CDR3 nucleotide sequence: TGCAGTGCTAGGGAATCGCCAGGGCGGCCTGGCTACACCTTC.

This clonotype was detected many times. The DNA of the CDR3 is TGTGCCATCAGTTTGACTAGGGGAGAGACCCAGTACTTC. Amino acids: CAISLTRGETQYF. The chain links TRBV10-3 to TRBJ2-5; D is possibly TRBD2 (6 bases). Germline V gene data show CDR1 as ENHRY and CDR2 as SYGVKD. This CDR3 has 13 amino acids. The V and J ends lost 5 bases and 4 bases respectively, with 11 bases between them.

This clonotype was picked up a small number of times. J is TRBJ2-7 and V is TRBV20-1, with 12 bases that match TRBD1. Germline V gives CDR1 DFQATT, CDR2 SNEGSKA (reference sequence). The V and J ends lost 5 bases and 3 bases, in that order; junction bases with no gene match: 14. The CDR3 extends over 17 amino acids. This CDR3 is CSARPGQGALSFYEQYF. For the CDR3, the DNA is TGCAGTGCTCGTCCGGGACAGGGGGCTCTTAGCTTCTACGAGCAGTACTTC.

V usage is TRBV20-1 and J usage is TRBJ2-1, with 10 nucleotides matching TRBD2. Germline values: CDR1 DFQATT, CDR2 SNEGSKA (reference sequence). The CDR3 is 13 residues long. The trim removed 6 bases at V and 9 bases at J, leaving 8 bases unmatched. CDR3: CSAQTSGIGEQFF. CDR3 DNA: TGCAGTGCGCAAACTAGCGGGATCGGTGAGCAGTTCTTC.

This clonotype was counted at least ten times. The chain recombines TRBV28 with TRBJ2-7; D remains ambiguous. This CDR3 has 14 residues. Trimming cost V 6 bases and J 4 bases, with 16 bases left between them. Germline assignment: CDR1 MDHEN and CDR2 SYDVKM. The CDR3 spells CASRLTLNVYEQYF. The CDR3 DNA reads as TGTGCCAGCAGACTTACCCTCAACGTTTACGAGCAGTACTTC.

J is TRBJ1-2 and V is TRBV30, with D possibly matching TRBD1 (5 bases). Germline V gene data show CDR1 as GTSNPN and CDR2 as SVGIG (reference sequence). CDR3 size: 12 residues. CDR3 residues: CAGARANYGYTF. In DNA, the CDR3 is TGTGCTGGGGCGCGGGCTAACTATGGCTACACCTTC.

This clonotype was seen a few times. The rearrangement links TRBV2 to TRBJ1-5; D is uncertain. The CDR3 contains 13 residues. Germline CDR1 reads SNHLY; CDR2 reads FYNNEI. V was cut by 2 bases and J by 7 bases, with 9 bases left in between. In DNA form, the CDR3 reads TGTGCCAGCAGTGAATCGTCGTGGCAGCCCCAGCATTTT. Protein product: CASSESSWQPQHF.

In this sample, this clonotype turned up many times. The chain employs TRBV12-3 or TRBV12-4 and TRBJ1-6; D remains unclear. CDR3 size: 12 residues. V was cut by 6 bases and J by 7 bases, with 7 bases left in between. CDR3 nucleotides: TGTGCCAGCAGCTACACGAATTCACCCCTCCACTTT. Translated: CASSYTNSPLHF.

This clonotype was found many times. This chain uses TRBV2 with TRBJ2-6; no reliable D call. The CDR3 is made up of 16 amino acids. V lost 7 bases, J lost 0 bases, and 13 bases lay in between. Germline CDR1 SNHLY, CDR2 FYNNEI. The CDR3 reads CASITGPHSGANVLTF. The CDR3 nucleotides are TGTGCCAGCATTACTGGACCTCACTCTGGGGCCAACGTCCTGACTTTC.

The chain joins TRBV19 to TRBJ2-2, with 9 positions matching TRBD2. Looked up from germline, CDR1 is LNHDA and CDR2 is SQIVND (reference sequence). This CDR3 is built from 13 residues. J was trimmed by 7 bases and V by 11 bases; bases with no gene match: 8. This chain's CDR3 is CAADSGRDGELFF. CDR3 in DNA: TGTGCCGCGGATAGCGGGAGAGACGGGGAGCTGTTTTTT.

A remark on this clonotype: A much larger clone lies one base from this, so it may be a read error. The rearrangement joins TRBV29-1 to TRBJ1-1; D possibly corresponds to TRBD1 (6 bases). This CDR3 has 15 residues. Germline lookup yields CDR1 SQVTM and CDR2 ANQGSEA. The CDR3 DNA sequence: TGCAGCGTTCGGCCCTCACAGGGACGGAACAGTGAAACTTTCTTT. This codes for CSVRPSQGRNSETFF.

This clonotype was detected ten times or more. The chain recombines TRBV2 with TRBJ1-3; D gene uncertain. V was cut by 4 bases and J by 2 bases, with 6 bases left in between. CDR1 is SNHLY, CDR2 FYNNEI, per germline. The CDR3 is 13 amino acids. CDR3: CASSAPAGNTIYF. The CDR3 DNA sequence: TGTGCCAGCAGTGCGCCCGCTGGAAACACCATATATTTT.

This clonotype has at least ten counts. V is TRBV30 and J is TRBJ1-1, with 8 nucleotides matching TRBD1. This CDR3 is built from 13 residues. Germline trimming cut 3 bases from V and 3 bases from J; bases unmatched to any gene: 3. Looked up from germline, CDR1 is GTSNPN and CDR2 is SVGIG (reference sequence). CDR3 region: CAWRKTGDTEAFF. The DNA for the CDR3 is TGTGCCTGGAGGAAGACAGGGGACACTGAAGCTTTCTTT.

The genes are TRBV18 and TRBJ2-7; TRBD1 aligns across 9 bases. V lost 2 bases to trimming and J lost 4 bases; unmatched junction nucleotides: 3. Per germline, CDR1 KGHSH and CDR2 LQKENI. This CDR3 is built from 14 residues. CDR3 residues: CASSPTGQGYEQYF. CDR3 in DNA: TGTGCCAGCTCACCAACCGGACAGGGGTACGAGCAGTACTTC.

This sequence joins TRBV19 and TRBJ2-5; D unclear. Trimming took off 4 bases at V and 3 bases at J, with 3 bases between the two ends. There are 11 residues in the CDR3. CDR1 is LNHDA, CDR2 SQIVND, per germline (reference sequence). This CDR3 is CASSTEETQYF. The CDR3 DNA follows: TGTGCCAGTAGTACGGAAGAGACCCAGTACTTC. The complete variable domain, with remaining parts taken from reference TRBV19 and TRBJ2-5, reads DGGITQSPKYLFRKEGQNVTLSCEQNLNHDAMYWYRQDPGQGLRLIYYSQIVNDFQKGDIAEGYSVSREKKESFPLTVTSAQKNPTAFYLCASSTEETQYFGPGTRLLVL.

This clonotype was counted a few times. J is TRBJ2-7 and V is TRBV2, with unresolved D. Per the germline V gene, CDR1 is SNHLY and CDR2 is FYNNEI. The CDR3 is made up of 14 amino acids. V was pared by 3 bases and J by 3 bases, with 12 bases between. The DNA for the CDR3 is TGTGCCAGCAGTGAGGCTGGCCTCGGCTACGAGCAGTACTTC. It codes for CASSEAGLGYEQYF. The full variable domain, rest sourced from reference TRBV2 and TRBJ2-7, is EPEVTQTPSHQVTQMGQEVILRCVPISNHLYFYWYRQILGQKVEFLVSFYNNEISEKSEIFDDQFSVERPDGSNFTLKIRSTKLEDSAMYFCASSEAGLGYEQYFGPGTRLTVT.

Ten or more counts support this clonotype. V is TRBV2 and J is TRBJ2-7; D not resolved. Germline lookup yields CDR1 SNHLY and CDR2 FYNNEI. Trimming cost V 1 base and J 6 bases, with 13 bases left between them. The CDR3 is 14 amino acids. The CDR3 loop reads CASSEDPASLEQYF. CDR3 coding DNA: TGTGCCAGCAGTGAAGATCCAGCAAGCCTCGAGCAGTACTTC.

This clonotype has more than one count but fewer than ten. The V and J genes are TRBV12-3 or TRBV12-4 and TRBJ2-7, with 12 bases fitting TRBD2. The ends lost 3 bases at V and 2 bases at J; junction bases unmatched: 8. The CDR3 totals 17 residues. The chain's CDR3 is CASSFRTSGRKTYEQYF. DNA of the CDR3: TGTGCCAGCAGTTTTCGTACTAGCGGGAGGAAAACCTACGAGCAGTACTTC.

This clonotype was seen repeatedly, ten times or more. V gene TRBV24-1 combines with J gene TRBJ2-2; D not certain. V lost 2 bases to trimming and J lost 7 bases, with 7 bases between them. CDR3 length equals 13 residues. Germline CDR1 reads KGHDR; CDR2 reads SFDVKD. The CDR3 coding sequence is TGTGCCACCAGTGATTGGGCTGGCGGGGAGCTGTTTTTT. Its translation: CATSDWAGGELFF.

For this clonotype: This may stem from a read error, because a much larger clone lies one nucleotide away. The chain joins TRBV28 to TRBJ1-5; D is uncertain. Germline CDR1 and CDR2: MDHEN and SYDVKM. The CDR3 length is 15 residues. CDR3 sequence (DNA): TGTGTCAGCAGTTTAGAAGAGGGTTTGTTTCAGCCCCAGCATTTT. Translated: CVSSLEEGLFQPQHF.

V usage is TRBV19 and J usage is TRBJ1-1; D unclear. The length of the CDR3 is 13 residues. V lost 3 bases and J lost 3, with 8 bases in between. Germline assignment: CDR1 LNHDA and CDR2 SQIVND (reference sequence). The CDR3 DNA is TGTGCCAGTAGTATGATGTTGCACACTGAAGCTTTCTTT. Translation: CASSMMLHTEAFF.

This chain uses TRBV19 with TRBJ1-5; no clear D gene. The V gene lost 4 bases and the J gene lost 0 bases, with 7 bases spanning the gap. The germline V gene has CDR1 LNHDA and CDR2 SQIVND (reference sequence). The CDR3 length is 14 residues. The CDR3 protein is CASSTRTSNQPQHF. For the CDR3, the DNA is TGTGCCAGTAGTACCAGGACTAGCAATCAGCCCCAGCATTTT.

Ten or more counts support this clonotype. The chain employs TRBV30 and TRBJ1-1; D uncertain. V was cut by 1 base and J by 1 base, with 10 bases left in between. The CDR3 is 14 amino acids. Germline CDR1 GTSNPN, CDR2 SVGIG (reference sequence). The CDR3 spells CAWSDSAENTEAFF. The CDR3 DNA sequence: TGTGCCTGGAGTGACTCTGCCGAGAACACTGAAGCTTTCTTT.

This clonotype was recorded at least ten times. In DNA, the CDR3 is TGTGCCAGCAGCTTAGCAGTCGCTGAAGCTTTCTTT. It is translated as CASSLAVAEAFF. This sequence joins TRBV7-2 and TRBJ1-1; D unclear. Germline-derived CDR1 and CDR2 are SGHTA and FQGNSA. The CDR3 runs 12 residues. The V gene lost 0 bases and the J gene lost 6 bases, with 5 bases spanning the gap.